The text below deals with one T cell receptor beta chain. The specificity of this receptor is unknown. Base qualities are not at hand, and no much larger clone is one base apart. Libraries came from the immunoSEQ multiplex PCR assay. The table comes from immuneACCESS by way of TCRdb, which keeps in-frame sequences with V and J called. Part of the clones is missing from these tables; in studies checked, under half for an unresolved V gene and the rest for unknown reasons. The sample yields about 73,000 clones; more than 85% were counted once. Clones ranked in the top ten supply 4% to 5% of the sample. The sample belongs to a study of technical replicates of blood from a handful of donors (TCRdb year 2017). Trimming accounts for 7 bases at V and 2 bases at J, while the number of junction bases matched to no gene is 14. The germline V gene gives CDR1 as SQVTM and CDR2 as ANQGSEA. The CDR3 runs 16 residues from the cysteine to the phenylalanine. Only the CDR3 portion is preserved as DNA: 48 bases, with reading frame beginning at the first base.

The sequence joins TRBV29-1 to TRBJ2-5, with 9 central nucleotides matching TRBD1. Source material: PBMCs. The source is a human donor in good health. Some clones in this sample may be carry-over from other donors' samples. The DNA sequence is TGCAGCGCTCGGACAGGGGTTACTCCCATTCAAGAGACCCAGTACTTC. The resulting protein is CSARTGVTPIQETQYF.